This is a list of T cell receptor beta chains from one sample in a study of blood T cell repertoires in COVID-19. Using immunoSEQ multiplex PCR, the repertoire was profiled, and TCRdb retains in-frame clones only, with some absent. In the table there are fewer than 75,000 clones, around 87% of which are singletons. The sample consisted of peripheral blood. These receptors were collected from a man in his sixties with active or convalescent COVID-19. Both conserved end residues are part of each CDR3. The order of the fields is J gene, V gene, CDR3 length, CDR3 protein.

j_gene: TRBJ1-4; v_gene: TRBV18; len: 12; CDR3aa: CASSPEGEKLFF
j_gene: TRBJ1-3; v_gene: TRBV11-2; len: 14; CDR3aa: CASSSPGSGNTIYF
j_gene: TRBJ2-7; v_gene: TRBV6-6; len: 15; CDR3aa: CASTPGLAGSYEQYF
j_gene: TRBJ1-4; v_gene: TRBV5-1; len: 14; CDR3aa: CASSQVAAGEKLFF
j_gene: TRBJ2-7; v_gene: TRBV18; len: 14; CDR3aa: CASSPWTDSYEQYF
j_gene: TRBJ2-1; v_gene: TRBV29-1; len: 16; CDR3aa: CSVEWGTPSSYNEQFF
j_gene: TRBJ2-2; v_gene: TRBV5-1; len: 13; CDR3aa: CASSLRSTGELFF
j_gene: TRBJ2-7; v_gene: TRBV27; len: 12; CDR3aa: CASSPTGWEQYF
j_gene: TRBJ1-3; v_gene: TRBV5-1; len: 15; CDR3aa: CASSLVGAAGNTIYF
j_gene: TRBJ2-1; v_gene: TRBV5-1; len: 16; CDR3aa: CASSLILAGMYNEQFF
j_gene: TRBJ2-1; v_gene: TRBV6-5; len: 13; CDR3aa: CASSNSRVNEQFF
j_gene: TRBJ2-5; v_gene: TRBV5-1; len: 15; CDR3aa: CASSLSLAGGETQYF
j_gene: TRBJ2-5; v_gene: TRBV5-1; len: 14; CDR3aa: CASSLIGSGETQYF
j_gene: TRBJ2-5; v_gene: TRBV3-1/TRBV3-2; len: 17; CDR3aa: CASSQSPPGGGQETQYF
j_gene: TRBJ1-2; v_gene: TRBV3-1/TRBV3-2; len: 15; CDR3aa: CASSQVFTGSDGYTF
j_gene: TRBJ1-5; v_gene: TRBV27; len: 19; CDR3aa: CASSRTGTGGGIRNQPQHF
j_gene: TRBJ1-2; v_gene: TRBV5-1; len: 14; CDR3aa: CASSLGGQYYGYTF
j_gene: TRBJ1-1; v_gene: TRBV28; len: 13; CDR3aa: CASSAGDRGWAFF
j_gene: TRBJ1-1; v_gene: TRBV6-2/TRBV6-3; len: 16; CDR3aa: CASSYVLGTGTTEAFF
j_gene: TRBJ1-2; v_gene: TRBV4-3; len: 16; CDR3aa: CASSQEDGRGFYGYTF
j_gene: TRBJ2-3; v_gene: TRBV5-5; len: 16; CDR3aa: CASSLPTSAATDTQYF
j_gene: TRBJ2-2; v_gene: TRBV29-1; len: 13; CDR3aa: CSARGQGAGELFF
j_gene: TRBJ2-7; v_gene: TRBV11-2; len: 15; CDR3aa: CASSRGTGVAYEQYF
j_gene: TRBJ2-2; v_gene: TRBV14; len: 16; CDR3aa: CASSGGSRPSPGELFF
j_gene: TRBJ2-5; v_gene: TRBV5-1; len: 15; CDR3aa: CASSLDGRGQETQYF
j_gene: TRBJ1-1; v_gene: TRBV5-1; len: 14; CDR3aa: CASSRGPANTEAFF
j_gene: TRBJ2-1; v_gene: TRBV27; len: 15; CDR3aa: CASSFGTGIYNEQFF
j_gene: TRBJ2-7; v_gene: TRBV12-3/TRBV12-4; len: 11; CDR3aa: CASSLLKDKDF
j_gene: TRBJ2-5; v_gene: TRBV3-1/TRBV3-2; len: 17; CDR3aa: CASSQDRLAGEPETQYF
j_gene: TRBJ2-1; v_gene: TRBV5-1; len: 19; CDR3aa: CASSPGTSELKLEINEQFF
j_gene: TRBJ2-1; v_gene: TRBV24-1; len: 16; CDR3aa: CATSDPGGPSYNEQFF
j_gene: TRBJ1-2; v_gene: TRBV2; len: 14; CDR3aa: CASSVTGGNYGYTF